This TCR beta chain was documented in a study of CD4 T cells in relation to SARS-CoV-2 and coronaviruses. The study, taken as a whole, reports: Each donor contributed either pre-pandemic or post-infection samples, not both.

Comment on this clone: What it recognizes is unknown.

The assay was immunoSEQ multiplex PCR, and TCRdb's table has in-frame clones only and misses some. The table has approximately 59,000 clones, about 89% seen once. With V trimmed by 3 bases and J by 5 bases, 10 bases remained unmatched. The CDR3 runs 16 residues. Germline CDR1 is LNHDA and CDR2 is SQIVND (reference sequence). CD4+ T cells from unexposed donors were obtained before the COVID-19 pandemic (2011-2018). The rearrangement joins TRBV19 to TRBJ2-3; 8 bases match TRBD1. The sequenced sample consisted of memory CD4+ T cells from PBMCs. This receptor was identified in a human donor in good health. The CDR3 DNA is TGTGCCAGTAGTATGACAGGGGACCAGGTAGGAGATACGCAGTATTTT. This encodes CASSMTGDQVGDTQYF. The full variable domain, completed using reference TRBV19 and TRBJ2-3, is DGGITQSPKYLFRKEGQNVTLSCEQNLNHDAMYWYRQDPGQGLRLIYYSQIVNDFQKGDIAEGYSVSREKKESFPLTVTSAQKNPTAFYLCASSMTGDQVGDTQYFGPGTRLTVL.